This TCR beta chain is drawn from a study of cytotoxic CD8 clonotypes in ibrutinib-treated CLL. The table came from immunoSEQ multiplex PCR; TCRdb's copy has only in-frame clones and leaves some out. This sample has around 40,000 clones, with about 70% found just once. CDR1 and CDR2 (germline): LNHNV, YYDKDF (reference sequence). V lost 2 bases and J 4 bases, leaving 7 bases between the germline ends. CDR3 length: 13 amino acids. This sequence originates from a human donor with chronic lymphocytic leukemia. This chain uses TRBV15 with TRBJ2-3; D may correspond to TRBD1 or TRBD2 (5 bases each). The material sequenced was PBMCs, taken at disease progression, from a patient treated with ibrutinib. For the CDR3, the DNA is TGTGCCACCAGCAGACAGGGAGCAGATACGCAGTATTTT. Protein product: CATSRQGADTQYF.